This TCR beta chain is from a study of shared clonotypes between healthy human individuals. The assay was immunoSEQ multiplex PCR, and TCRdb's table has in-frame clones only and misses some. The table records about 2.4 million clones, more than 85% of them present only once. In the case of this clone: Other DNA sequences from this sample encode an identical CDR3 as well.

V was cut by 4 bases and J by 7 bases, with 8 bases left in between. This CDR3 has 12 residues. Looked up from germline, CDR1 is SGDLS and CDR2 is YYNGEE. The sequence was obtained from a man between 18 and 29 years old in good health. Some clones in this sample may be carry-over from other donors' samples. The sequenced sample was naive CD4+ T cells from PBMCs. As to subset: CD45RA+ positively selected. The chain combines TRBV9 with TRBJ1-4; D call uncertain. CDR3 in DNA: TGTGCCAGCAGCCCGAGAGGTGAAAAACTGTTTTTT. It yields the protein CASSPRGEKLFF.